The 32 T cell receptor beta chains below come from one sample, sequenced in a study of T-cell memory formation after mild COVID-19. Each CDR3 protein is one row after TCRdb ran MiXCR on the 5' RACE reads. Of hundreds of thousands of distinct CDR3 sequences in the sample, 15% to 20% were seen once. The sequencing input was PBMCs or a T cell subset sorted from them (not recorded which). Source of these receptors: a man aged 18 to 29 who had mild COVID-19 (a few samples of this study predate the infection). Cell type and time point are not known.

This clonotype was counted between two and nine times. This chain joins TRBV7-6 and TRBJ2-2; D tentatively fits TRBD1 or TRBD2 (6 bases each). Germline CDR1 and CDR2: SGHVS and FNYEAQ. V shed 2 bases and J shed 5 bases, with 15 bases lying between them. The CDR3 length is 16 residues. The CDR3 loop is CASSLNWGAGTGELFF. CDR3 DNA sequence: TGTGCCAGCAGCTTAAATTGGGGGGCTGGAACCGGGGAGCTGTTTTTT.

CDR3 residues: CASSMGDTDEAFF. The CDR3 coding sequence is TGTGCCAGTAGTATGGGGGACACCGATGAAGCTTTCTTT. The V and J genes are TRBV19 and TRBJ1-1; weak D call: TRBD1 (6 bases). Germline V lookup: CDR1 LNHDA, CDR2 SQIVND (reference sequence). V was pared by 3 bases and J by 7 bases, with 12 bases between. The CDR3 runs 13 residues. The variable domain in full, with the rest retrieved from reference TRBV19 and TRBJ1-1, is DGGITQSPKYLFRKEGQNVTLSCEQNLNHDAMYWYRQDPGQGLRLIYYSQIVNDFQKGDIAEGYSVSREKKESFPLTVTSAQKNPTAFYLCASSMGDTDEAFFGQGTRLTVV.

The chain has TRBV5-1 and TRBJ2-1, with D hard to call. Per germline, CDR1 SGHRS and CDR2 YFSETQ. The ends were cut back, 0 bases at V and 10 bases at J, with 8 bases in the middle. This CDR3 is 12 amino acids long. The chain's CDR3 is CASSLAGPEQFF. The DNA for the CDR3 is TGCGCCAGCAGCTTGGCGGGTCCGGAGCAGTTCTTC.

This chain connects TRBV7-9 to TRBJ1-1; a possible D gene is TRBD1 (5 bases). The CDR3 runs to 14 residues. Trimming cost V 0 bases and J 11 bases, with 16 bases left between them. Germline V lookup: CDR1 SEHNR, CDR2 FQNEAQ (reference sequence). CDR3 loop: CASSLAPTARGAFF. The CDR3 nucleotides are TGTGCCAGCAGCTTAGCGCCGACAGCAAGAGGTGCTTTCTTT.

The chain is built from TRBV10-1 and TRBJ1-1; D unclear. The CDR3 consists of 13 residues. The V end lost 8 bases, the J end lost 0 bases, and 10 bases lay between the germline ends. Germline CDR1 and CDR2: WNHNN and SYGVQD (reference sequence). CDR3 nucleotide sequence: TGCGCCAGCGCAAACAGCTTGAACACTGAAGCTTTCTTT. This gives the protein CASANSLNTEAFF.

The CDR3 sequence is CASSQSSTVNQPQHF. CDR3 bases: TGCGCCAGCAGCCAAAGCTCCACGGTGAATCAGCCCCAGCATTTT. The chain joins TRBV4-3 to TRBJ1-5; D is uncertain. V lost 2 bases and J lost 4, with 12 bases in between. Looked up from germline, CDR1 is LGHNA and CDR2 is YSLEER. This CDR3 is 15 amino acids long.

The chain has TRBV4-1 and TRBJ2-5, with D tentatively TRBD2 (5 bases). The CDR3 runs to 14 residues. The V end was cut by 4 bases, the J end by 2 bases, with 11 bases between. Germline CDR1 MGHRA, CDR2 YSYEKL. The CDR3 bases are TGCGCCAGCAGCCGCACCCAGCGGCAAGAGACCCAGTACTTC. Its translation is CASSRTQRQETQYF.

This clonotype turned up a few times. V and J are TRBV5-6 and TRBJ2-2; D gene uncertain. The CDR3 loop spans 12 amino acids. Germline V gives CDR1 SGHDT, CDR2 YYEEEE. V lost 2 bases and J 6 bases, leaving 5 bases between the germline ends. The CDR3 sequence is CASSFGAGELFF. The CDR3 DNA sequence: TGTGCCAGCAGCTTTGGCGCCGGGGAGCTGTTTTTT.

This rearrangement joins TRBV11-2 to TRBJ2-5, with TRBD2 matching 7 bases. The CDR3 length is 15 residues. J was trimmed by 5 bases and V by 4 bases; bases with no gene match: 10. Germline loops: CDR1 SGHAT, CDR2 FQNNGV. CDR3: CASSSYRLADETQYF. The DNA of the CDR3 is TGTGCCAGCAGCTCCTACAGACTAGCAGATGAGACCCAGTACTTC.

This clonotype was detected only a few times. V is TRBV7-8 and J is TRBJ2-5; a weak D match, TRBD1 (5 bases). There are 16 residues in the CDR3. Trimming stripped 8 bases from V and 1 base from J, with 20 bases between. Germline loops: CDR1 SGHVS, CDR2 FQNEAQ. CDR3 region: CASAGSLLGAQETQYF. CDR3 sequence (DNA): TGTGCCAGCGCAGGGTCCCTCCTAGGGGCCCAAGAGACCCAGTACTTC.

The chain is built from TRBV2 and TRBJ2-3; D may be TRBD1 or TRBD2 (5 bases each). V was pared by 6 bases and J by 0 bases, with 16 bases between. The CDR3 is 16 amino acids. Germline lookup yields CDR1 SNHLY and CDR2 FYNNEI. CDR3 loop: CASSEGKITSTDTQYF. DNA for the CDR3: TGTGCCAGCAGCGAGGGGAAGATAACTAGCACAGATACGCAGTATTTT.

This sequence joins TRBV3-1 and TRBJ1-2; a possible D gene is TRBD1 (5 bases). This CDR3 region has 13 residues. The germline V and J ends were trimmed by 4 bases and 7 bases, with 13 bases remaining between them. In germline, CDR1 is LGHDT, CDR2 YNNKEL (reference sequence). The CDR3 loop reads CASSPVGDAGYTF. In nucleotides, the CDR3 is TGTGCCAGCAGCCCTGTAGGGGACGCTGGCTACACCTTC. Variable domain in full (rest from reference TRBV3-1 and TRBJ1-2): DTAVSQTPKYLVTQMGNDKSIKCEQNLGHDTMYWYKQDSKKFLKIMFSYNNKELIINETVPNRFSPKSPDKAHLNLHINSLELGDSAVYFCASSPVGDAGYTFGSGTRLTVV.

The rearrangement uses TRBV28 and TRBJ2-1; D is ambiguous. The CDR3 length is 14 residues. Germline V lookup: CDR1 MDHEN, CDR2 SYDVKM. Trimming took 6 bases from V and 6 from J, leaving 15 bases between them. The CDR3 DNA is TGTGCCAGCAGATCCGTGGCTATCCTCAATGAGCAGTTCTTC. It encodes CASRSVAILNEQFF.

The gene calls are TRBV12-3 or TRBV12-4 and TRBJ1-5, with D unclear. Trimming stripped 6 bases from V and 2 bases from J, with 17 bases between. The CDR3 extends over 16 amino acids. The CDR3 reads CASSPLAPRGNQPQHF. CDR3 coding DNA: TGTGCCAGCAGCCCACTCGCACCACGGGGCAATCAGCCCCAGCATTTT.

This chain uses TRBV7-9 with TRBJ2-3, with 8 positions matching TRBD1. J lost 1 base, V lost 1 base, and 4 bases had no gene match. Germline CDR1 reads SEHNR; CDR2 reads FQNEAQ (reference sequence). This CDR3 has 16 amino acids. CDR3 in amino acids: CASSLGQGRGTDTQYF. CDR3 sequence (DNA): TGTGCCAGCAGCTTAGGACAGGGGAGAGGCACAGATACGCAGTATTTT.

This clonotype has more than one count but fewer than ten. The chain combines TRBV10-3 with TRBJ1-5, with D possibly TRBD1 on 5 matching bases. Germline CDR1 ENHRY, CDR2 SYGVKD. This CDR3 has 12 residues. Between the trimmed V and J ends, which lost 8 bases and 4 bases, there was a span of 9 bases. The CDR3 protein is CAIGEGNQPQHF. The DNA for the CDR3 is TGTGCCATCGGGGAGGGGAATCAGCCCCAGCATTTT.

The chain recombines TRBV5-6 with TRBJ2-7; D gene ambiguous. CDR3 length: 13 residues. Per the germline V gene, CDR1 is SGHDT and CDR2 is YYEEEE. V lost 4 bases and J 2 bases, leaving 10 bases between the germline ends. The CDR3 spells CASSRTVTYEQYF. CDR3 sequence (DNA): TGTGCCAGCAGCCGGACGGTGACCTACGAGCAGTACTTC.

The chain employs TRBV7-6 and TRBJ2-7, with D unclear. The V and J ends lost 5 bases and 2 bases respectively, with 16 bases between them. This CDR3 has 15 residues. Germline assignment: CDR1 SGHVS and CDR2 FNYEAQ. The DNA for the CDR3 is TGTGCCAGCAGCCCCGGATCAGGTTCAGCCTACGAGCAGTACTTC. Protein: CASSPGSGSAYEQYF. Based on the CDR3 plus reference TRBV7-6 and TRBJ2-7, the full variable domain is GAGVSQSPRYKVTKRGQDVALRCDPISGHVSLYWYRQALGQGPEFLTYFNYEAQQDKSGLPNDRFSAERPEGSISTLTIQRTEQRDSAMYRCASSPGSGSAYEQYFGPGTRLTVT.

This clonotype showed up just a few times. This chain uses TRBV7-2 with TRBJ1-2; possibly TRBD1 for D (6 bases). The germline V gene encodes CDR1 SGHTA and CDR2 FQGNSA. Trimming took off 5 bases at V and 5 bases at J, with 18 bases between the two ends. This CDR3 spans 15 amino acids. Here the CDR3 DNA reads TGTGCCAGCAGCCAAACTCAGGGAAGGGGGTATGGCTACACCTTC. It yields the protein CASSQTQGRGYGYTF.

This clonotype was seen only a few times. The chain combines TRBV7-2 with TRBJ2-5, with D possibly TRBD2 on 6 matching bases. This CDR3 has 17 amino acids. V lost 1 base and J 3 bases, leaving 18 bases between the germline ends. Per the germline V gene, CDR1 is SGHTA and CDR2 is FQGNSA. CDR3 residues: CASSLGLGSGPKETQYF. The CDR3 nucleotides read TGTGCCAGCAGCTTAGGTCTAGGTAGCGGACCCAAAGAGACCCAGTACTTC.

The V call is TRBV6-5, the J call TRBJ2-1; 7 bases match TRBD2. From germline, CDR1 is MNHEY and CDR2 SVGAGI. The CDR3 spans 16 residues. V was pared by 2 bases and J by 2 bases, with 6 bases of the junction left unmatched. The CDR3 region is CASSYGVGLAYNEQFF. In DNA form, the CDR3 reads TGTGCCAGCAGTTACGGGGTTGGACTAGCCTACAATGAGCAGTTCTTC.

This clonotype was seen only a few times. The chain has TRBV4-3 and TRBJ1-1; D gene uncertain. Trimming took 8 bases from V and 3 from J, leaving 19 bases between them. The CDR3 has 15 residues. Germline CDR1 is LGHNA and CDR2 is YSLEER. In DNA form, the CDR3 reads TGCGCCAGCTCGAAGTCGGGTGGCCGGCACACTGAAGCTTTCTTT. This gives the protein CASSKSGGRHTEAFF.

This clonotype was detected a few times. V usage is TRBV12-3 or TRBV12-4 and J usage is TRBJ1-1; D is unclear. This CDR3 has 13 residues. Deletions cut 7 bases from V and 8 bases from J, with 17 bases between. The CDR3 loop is CASTTLVGYEAFF. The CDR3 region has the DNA TGTGCCAGCACAACCCTCGTCGGGTACGAAGCTTTCTTT.

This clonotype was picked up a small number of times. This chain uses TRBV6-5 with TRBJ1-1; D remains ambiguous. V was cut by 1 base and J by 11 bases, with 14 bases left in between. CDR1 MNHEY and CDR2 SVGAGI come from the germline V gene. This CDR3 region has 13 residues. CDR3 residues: CASSYFAEPWAFF. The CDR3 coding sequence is TGTGCCAGCAGTTACTTCGCCGAACCATGGGCTTTCTTT.

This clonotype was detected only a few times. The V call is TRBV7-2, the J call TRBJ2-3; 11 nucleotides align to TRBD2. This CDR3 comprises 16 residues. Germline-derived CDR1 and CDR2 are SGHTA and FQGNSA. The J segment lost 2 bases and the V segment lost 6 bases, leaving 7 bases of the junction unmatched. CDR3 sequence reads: CASRFLAGGLTDTQYF. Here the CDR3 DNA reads TGTGCCAGCAGATTCCTAGCGGGGGGACTCACAGATACGCAGTATTTT. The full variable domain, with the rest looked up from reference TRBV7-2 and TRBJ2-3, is GAGVSQSPSNKVTEKGKDVELRCDPISGHTALYWYRQSLGQGLEFLIYFQGNSAPDKSGLPSDRFSAERTGGSVSTLTIQRTQQEDSAVYLCASRFLAGGLTDTQYFGPGTRLTVL.

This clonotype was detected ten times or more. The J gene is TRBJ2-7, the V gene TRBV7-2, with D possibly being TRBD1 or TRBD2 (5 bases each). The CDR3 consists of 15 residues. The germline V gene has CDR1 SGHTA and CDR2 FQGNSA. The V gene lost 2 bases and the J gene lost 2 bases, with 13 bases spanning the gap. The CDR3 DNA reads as TGTGCCAGCAGCTTACGAAGGGGACCGACCTACGAGCAGTACGTC. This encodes CASSLRRGPTYEQYV.

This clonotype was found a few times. CDR3 in amino acids: CASSRSTGTGELFF. The DNA for the CDR3 is TGTGCCAGCAGCCGATCGACAGGGACCGGGGAGCTGTTTTTT. The chain couples TRBV4-2 to TRBJ2-2; 7 bases match TRBD1. Per the germline V gene, CDR1 is LGHNA and CDR2 is YNFKEQ. V trimming: 4 bases; J trimming: 5 bases; junction bases outside the gene matches: 4. The CDR3 totals 14 residues.

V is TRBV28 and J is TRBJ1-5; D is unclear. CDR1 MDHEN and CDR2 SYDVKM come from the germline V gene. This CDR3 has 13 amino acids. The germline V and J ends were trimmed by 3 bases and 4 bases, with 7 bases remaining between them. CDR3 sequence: CASSFIGNQPQHF. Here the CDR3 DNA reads TGTGCCAGCAGTTTTATAGGGAATCAGCCCCAGCATTTT.

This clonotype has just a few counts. Here the CDR3 reads CASSSGQGVGYKAFF. As DNA, the CDR3 is TGTGCCAGCAGCTCCGGACAGGGAGTTGGTTATAAAGCTTTCTTT. J is TRBJ1-1 and V is TRBV5-4, with 8 nucleotides matching TRBD1. The V gene end was trimmed by 3 bases and the J gene end by 9 bases; junction bases not matched to a gene: 13. CDR1 and CDR2 from the germline V gene are SGHNT and YYREEE (reference sequence). The CDR3 loop spans 15 amino acids.

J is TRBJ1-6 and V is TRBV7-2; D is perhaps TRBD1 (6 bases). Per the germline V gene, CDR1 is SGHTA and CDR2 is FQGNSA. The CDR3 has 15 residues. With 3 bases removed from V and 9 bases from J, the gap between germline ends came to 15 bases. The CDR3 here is CASSFGGGGFSPLHF. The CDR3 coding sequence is TGTGCCAGCAGCTTCGGCGGGGGCGGATTTTCACCCCTCCACTTT.

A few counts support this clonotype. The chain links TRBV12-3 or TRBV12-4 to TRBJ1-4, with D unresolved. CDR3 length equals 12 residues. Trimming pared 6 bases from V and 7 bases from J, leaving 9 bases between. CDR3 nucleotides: TGTGCCAGCAGAAGGGATGGTGAAAAACTGTTTTTT. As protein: CASRRDGEKLFF.

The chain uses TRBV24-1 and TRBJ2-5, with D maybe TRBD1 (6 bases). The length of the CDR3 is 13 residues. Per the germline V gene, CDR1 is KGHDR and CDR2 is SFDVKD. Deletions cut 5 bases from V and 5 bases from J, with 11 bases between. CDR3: CATSVRGLETQYF. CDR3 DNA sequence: TGTGCCACCAGTGTGAGGGGGTTGGAGACCCAGTACTTC.